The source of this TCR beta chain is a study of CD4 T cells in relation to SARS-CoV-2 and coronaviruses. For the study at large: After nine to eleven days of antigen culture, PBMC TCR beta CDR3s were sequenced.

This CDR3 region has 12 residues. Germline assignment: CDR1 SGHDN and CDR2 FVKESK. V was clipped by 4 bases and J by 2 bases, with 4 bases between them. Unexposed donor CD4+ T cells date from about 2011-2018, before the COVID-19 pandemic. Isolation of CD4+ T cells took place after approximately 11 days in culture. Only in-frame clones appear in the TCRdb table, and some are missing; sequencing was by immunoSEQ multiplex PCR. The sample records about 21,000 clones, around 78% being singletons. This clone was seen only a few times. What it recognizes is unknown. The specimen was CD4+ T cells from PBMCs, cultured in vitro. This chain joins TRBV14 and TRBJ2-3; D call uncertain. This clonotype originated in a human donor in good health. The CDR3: CASSPFTDTQYF. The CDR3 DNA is TGTGCCAGCAGCCCTTTCACAGATACGCAGTATTTT.